This T cell receptor (beta chain) stems from a study of CD8+ T cells in alopecia areata. Trimming pared 6 bases from V and 2 bases from J, leaving 16 bases between. The CDR3 has 14 residues. Germline assignment: CDR1 SQVTM and CDR2 ANQGSEA. Sequencing used cDNA as its template, made by extracting RNA and reverse transcribing it. Profiled with immunoSEQ multiplex PCR; TCRdb holds only in-frame clones, not every one. The table has 200,000 to 250,000 clones, about 61% seen once. The chain has TRBV29-1 and TRBJ1-2; D remains ambiguous. Sequenced input: CD8+ T cells sorted from blood. This sequence was found in a human donor in good health. The CDR3 loop reads CSVLTSETNYGYTF. The CDR3 nucleotides read TGCAGCGTGCTGACCTCAGAAACCAACTATGGCTACACCTTC.